These 2 T cell receptor beta chains came from one sample sequenced in a study of shared clonotypes between healthy human individuals. Method: immunoSEQ multiplex PCR; TCRdb's copy keeps in-frame clones and lacks some. The repertoire has fewer than 850,000 clones, about 96% of them found once; the top ten carry under 0.3%. CD45RO-negative CD8 cells positively selected for CCR7 made up the naive population, which excluded terminally differentiated effector memory CD45RA+ cells. The sample comprised naive CD8+ T cells sorted from blood. The receptors stem from a man aged 30 to 45 in good health.

The chain has TRBV11-2 and TRBJ1-2; possible D gene TRBD1, 5 bases. CDR3 length: 13 amino acids. Per germline, CDR1 SGHAT and CDR2 FQNNGV. V lost 6 bases, J lost 3 bases, and 11 bases lay in between. CDR3: CASSPGTDYGYTF. In DNA form, the CDR3 reads TGTGCCAGCAGTCCCGGGACTGACTATGGCTACACCTTC.

The chain joins TRBV11-2 to TRBJ2-1; the match to TRBD2 covers 8 bases. Germline lookup yields CDR1 SGHAT and CDR2 FQNNGV. CDR3 length equals 17 residues. J was trimmed by 4 bases and V by 5 bases; bases with no gene match: 13. CDR3 region: CASSLWGSGNLYNEQFF. The CDR3 coding sequence is TGTGCCAGCAGCCTATGGGGTAGCGGGAATTTATACAATGAGCAGTTCTTC.